These 15 T cell receptor beta chains were sequenced from one sample in a study of blood T cell repertoires in COVID-19. Clones were sequenced by immunoSEQ multiplex PCR, and TCRdb holds only the in-frame ones, with some missing. Of 110,000 to 150,000 clones listed, around four fifths are singletons. The sequenced sample was PBMCs or T cells enriched from blood (not recorded which). Every receptor here comes from a woman aged 50 to 65 who had recovered from COVID-19.

This chain uses TRBV11-3 with TRBJ2-2; possibly TRBD1 for D (7 bases). Germline values: CDR1 SGHNT, CDR2 YENEEA. V was trimmed by 4 bases and J by 4 bases, leaving 22 bases between them. The CDR3 length is 18 residues. The CDR3 DNA reads as TGTGCCAGCAGCTCAAAATCCAGGGGGGAAACTCGCACCGGGGAGCTGTTTTTT. It codes for CASSSKSRGETRTGELFF.

The chain couples TRBV10-2 to TRBJ1-6; the D is unclear. Trimming removed 7 bases at V and 6 bases at J, with 7 bases between. The germline CDR1 and CDR2 sequences are WSHSY and SAAADI. The CDR3 is 12 amino acids. DNA for the CDR3: TGCGCCAGCACGCGTTCTAATTCACCCCTCCACTTT. It specifies CASTRSNSPLHF.

The J gene is TRBJ1-6, the V gene TRBV6-4; no clear D. From germline, CDR1 is MRHNA and CDR2 SNTAGT. V shed 6 bases and J shed 5 bases, with 8 bases lying between them. The CDR3 runs 13 residues. The CDR3 DNA is TGTGCCAGCAGGACAACCCATAATTCACCCCTCCACTTT. Translation: CASRTTHNSPLHF.

V usage is TRBV11-3 and J usage is TRBJ2-5; D might be TRBD1 (6 bases). This CDR3 is built from 15 residues. From germline, CDR1 is SGHNT and CDR2 YENEEA. V lost 0 bases and J 2 bases, leaving 10 bases between the germline ends. CDR3 protein: CASSLEAGAQETQYF. For the CDR3, the DNA is TGTGCCAGCAGCTTAGAGGCAGGGGCACAAGAGACCCAGTACTTC.

This chain links TRBV28 with TRBJ2-7; 8 bases line up with TRBD2. V gave up 5 bases and J gave up 3 bases; unmatched junction bases: 0. CDR3 length: 12 amino acids. Germline loops: CDR1 MDHEN, CDR2 SYDVKM. The CDR3 sequence is CASSTSGYEQYV. CDR3 DNA sequence: TGTGCCAGCAGTACTAGCGGCTACGAGCAGTACGTC.

CDR3 coding DNA: TGTGCCAGCAGTCGCACAGACAATGAGCAGTTCTTC. It codes for CASSRTDNEQFF. The chain employs TRBV2 and TRBJ2-1; D is unclear. With 5 bases removed from V and 5 bases from J, the gap between germline ends came to 7 bases. CDR3 length: 12 residues. In germline, CDR1 is SNHLY, CDR2 FYNNEI.

The chain employs TRBV2 and TRBJ2-5, with 9 bases fitting TRBD1. CDR1 and CDR2 (germline): SNHLY, FYNNEI. Trimming removed 6 bases from V and 4 bases from J; junction bases left unmatched: 6. The CDR3 is made up of 14 amino acids. This CDR3 reads CASRHRGRRETQYF. The DNA for the CDR3 is TGTGCCAGCAGACACAGGGGGCGCAGAGAGACCCAGTACTTC. The whole variable domain, filled in from reference TRBV2 and TRBJ2-5, reads EPEVTQTPSHQVTQMGQEVILRCVPISNHLYFYWYRQILGQKVEFLVSFYNNEISEKSEIFDDQFSVERPDGSNFTLKIRSTKLEDSAMYFCASRHRGRRETQYFGPGTRLLVL.

The rearrangement joins TRBV7-3 to TRBJ2-1; a possible D gene is TRBD2 (5 bases). With 0 bases removed from V and 5 bases from J, the gap between germline ends came to 17 bases. CDR1 is SGHTA, CDR2 FQGTGA, per germline. The CDR3 totals 17 residues. CDR3 nucleotide sequence: TGTGCCAGCAGCTTAACCCCCGGAGGAGACGGGCACAATGAGCAGTTCTTC. The encoded protein is CASSLTPGGDGHNEQFF.

The CDR3 spells CAISRGGPGNQPQHF. The CDR3 bases are TGTGCCATCAGTAGGGGGGGCCCAGGGAATCAGCCCCAGCATTTT. The chain is built from TRBV10-3 and TRBJ1-5; TRBD1 might be the D (6 bases). The CDR3 has 15 residues. Trimming left V 5 bases short and J 4 bases short, with 15 bases between. Germline V CDR1 and CDR2: ENHRY, SYGVKD.

J is TRBJ2-1 and V is TRBV20-1; TRBD1 might be the D (5 bases). The germline V gene encodes CDR1 DFQATT and CDR2 SNEGSKA (reference sequence). The CDR3 covers 12 residues. V dropped 3 bases and J dropped 8 bases, with 11 bases sitting between them. This CDR3 reads CSASKGRDEQFF. The CDR3 coding sequence is TGCAGTGCTAGTAAGGGGCGTGATGAGCAGTTCTTC.

This rearrangement joins TRBV7-3 to TRBJ1-2; 8 bases line up with TRBD1. The CDR3 runs to 13 residues. Germline values: CDR1 SGHTA, CDR2 FQGTGA. The ends lost 2 bases at V and 7 bases at J; junction bases unmatched: 3. The CDR3: CASSLQGAGGYTF. CDR3 nucleotides: TGTGCCAGCAGCTTACAGGGGGCCGGTGGCTACACCTTC.

This sequence joins TRBV5-1 and TRBJ2-7; 8 nucleotides align to TRBD1. The CDR3 extends over 14 amino acids. Trimming removed 5 bases from V and 0 bases from J; junction bases left unmatched: 4. CDR1 and CDR2 (germline): SGHRS, YFSETQ. CDR3 amino acids: CASRTGQASYEQYF. DNA of the CDR3: TGCGCCAGCAGAACGGGACAGGCCTCCTACGAGCAGTACTTC.

The rearrangement uses TRBV10-3 and TRBJ2-7, with D possibly TRBD2 on 5 matching bases. The CDR3 is 14 residues long. The germline V gene encodes CDR1 ENHRY and CDR2 SYGVKD. Trimming shortened V by 3 bases and J by 6 bases, and 15 bases separated the two germline ends. In DNA form, the CDR3 reads TGTGCCATCAGTGACCACGGGGTTAGCTCCGAGCAGTACTTC. Translating gives CAISDHGVSSEQYF.

The chain couples TRBV19 to TRBJ1-6, with a tentative D call TRBD1 (6 bases). CDR1 is LNHDA and CDR2 is SQIVND in the germline V gene (reference sequence). The CDR3 extends over 15 amino acids. The ends were cut back, 7 bases at V and 0 bases at J, with 10 bases in the middle. In DNA, the CDR3 is TGTGCCAGTACCCGGACAGTCTCCTATAATTCACCCCTCCACTTT. The encoded protein is CASTRTVSYNSPLHF.

The chain links TRBV3-1 (or the pseudogene TRBV3-2) to TRBJ1-6; D is possibly TRBD1 (5 bases). Trimming stripped 3 bases from V and 9 bases from J, with 6 bases between. Germline CDR1 LGHDT, CDR2 YNNKEL (reference sequence). This CDR3 is 12 amino acids long. The CDR3 sequence is CASSQGGSPLHF. As DNA, the CDR3 is TGTGCCAGCAGCCAGGGGGGTTCACCCCTCCACTTT.